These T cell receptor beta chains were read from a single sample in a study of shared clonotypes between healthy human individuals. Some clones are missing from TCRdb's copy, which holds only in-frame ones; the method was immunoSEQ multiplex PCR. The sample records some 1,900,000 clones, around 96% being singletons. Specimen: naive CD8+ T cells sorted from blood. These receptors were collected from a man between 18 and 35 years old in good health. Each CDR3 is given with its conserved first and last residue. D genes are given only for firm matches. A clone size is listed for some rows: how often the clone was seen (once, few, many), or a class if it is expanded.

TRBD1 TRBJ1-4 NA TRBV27 CASSFGQGTLELFF TGTGCCAGCAGTTTCGGACAGGGGACCCTAGAACTGTTTTTT
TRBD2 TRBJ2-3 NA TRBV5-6 CASSREKREVLDTQYF TGTGCCAGCAGCCGGGAAAAGCGGGAGGTTTTAGATACGCAGTATTTT
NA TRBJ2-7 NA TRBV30 CAWSVLGIGYEQYF TGTGCCTGGAGTGTTCTGGGGATCGGCTACGAGCAGTACTTC
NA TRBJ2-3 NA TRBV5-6 CASSVPTRADTQYF TGTGCCAGCAGCGTCCCCACTAGAGCAGATACGCAGTATTTT
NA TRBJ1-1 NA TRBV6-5 CASRPAPEGVTEAFF TGTGCCAGCAGACCTGCCCCGGAGGGGGTCACTGAAGCTTTCTTT
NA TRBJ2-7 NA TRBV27 CASAYGGHSAYEQYF TGTGCCAGCGCCTACGGGGGACATTCGGCCTACGAGCAGTACTTC
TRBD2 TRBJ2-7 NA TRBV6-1 CASSELAGGLEQYF TGTGCCAGCAGTGAGCTAGCGGGGGGTCTCGAGCAGTACTTC
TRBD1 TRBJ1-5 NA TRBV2 CASSGGQGGQPQHF TGTGCCAGCAGTGGAGGACAGGGTGGTCAGCCCCAGCATTTT
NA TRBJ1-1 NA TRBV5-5 CASSLGIGMNTEAFF TGTGCCAGCAGCTTGGGGATAGGGATGAACACTGAAGCTTTCTTT
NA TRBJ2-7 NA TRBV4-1 CASSPYDTGGSYEQYF TGCGCCAGCAGCCCATACGACACCGGGGGCTCCTACGAGCAGTACTTC
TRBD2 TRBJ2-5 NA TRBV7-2 CASSLGLAGGYQETQYF TGTGCCAGCAGCTTAGGGCTAGCGGGGGGGTACCAAGAGACCCAGTACTTC
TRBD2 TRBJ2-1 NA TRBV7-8 CASSSILAGDLNEQFF TGTGCCAGCAGCTCAATACTAGCGGGAGACCTCAATGAGCAGTTCTTC
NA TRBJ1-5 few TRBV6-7 CASIPRPQHF TGTGCCAGCATCCCTCGACCCCAGCATTTT
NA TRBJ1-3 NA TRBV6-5 CASSYLSSGNTIYF TGTGCCAGCAGTTACTTGAGCTCTGGAAACACCATATATTTT
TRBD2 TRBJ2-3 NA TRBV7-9 CASSQLAGGTDTQYF TGTGCCAGCAGTCAACTAGCGGGTGGCACAGATACGCAGTATTTT
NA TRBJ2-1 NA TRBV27 CASSSFPGYNEQFF TGTGCCAGCAGCTCATTCCCGGGCTACAATGAGCAGTTCTTC
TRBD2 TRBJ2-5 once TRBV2 CASSALAGGPETQYF TGTGCCAGCAGTGCACTAGCGGGGGGGCCAGAGACCCAGTACTTC
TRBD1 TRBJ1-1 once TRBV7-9 CASSLGGQGPEAFF TGTGCCAGCAGCTTAGGCGGACAGGGCCCTGAAGCTTTCTTT
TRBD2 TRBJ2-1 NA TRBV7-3 CASSAASGGYNEQFF TGTGCCAGCAGCGCCGCTAGCGGGGGCTACAATGAGCAGTTCTTC
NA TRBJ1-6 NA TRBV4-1 CASSQEWSGNSPLHF TGCGCCAGCAGCCAAGAATGGAGTGGGAATTCACCCCTCCACTTT
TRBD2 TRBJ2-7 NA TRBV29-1 CSVEAGGGYEQYF TGCAGCGTTGAGGCGGGAGGGGGTTACGAGCAGTACTTC
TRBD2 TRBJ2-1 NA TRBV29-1 CSVDSATSGGDNEQFF TGCAGCGTTGACTCGGCGACTAGCGGGGGAGACAATGAGCAGTTCTTC
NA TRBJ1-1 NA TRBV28 CASSPIGGLGTEAFF TGTGCCAGCAGCCCTATTGGGGGTTTGGGGACTGAAGCTTTCTTT
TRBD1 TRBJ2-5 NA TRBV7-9 CASSPGTGGRIETQYF TGTGCCAGCAGCCCGGGGACAGGGGGAAGGATAGAGACCCAGTACTTC
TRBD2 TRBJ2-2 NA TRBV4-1 CASSQARGTGELFF TGCGCCAGCAGCCAAGCGCGGGGGACCGGGGAGCTGTTTTTT
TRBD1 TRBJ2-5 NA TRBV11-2 CASKDRGAPGETQYF TGTGCCAGCAAGGACAGGGGGGCCCCGGGAGAGACCCAGTACTTC
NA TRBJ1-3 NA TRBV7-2 CASSLRDTFSVGTGNTIYF TGTGCCAGCAGCCTCCGGGACACTTTCTCCGTGGGCACTGGAAACACCATATATTTT
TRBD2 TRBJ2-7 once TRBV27 CASSLYHPGLAGVGEQYF TGTGCCAGCAGTTTATATCATCCGGGACTAGCGGGAGTAGGCGAGCAGTACTTC
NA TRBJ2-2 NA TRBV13 CASSFPGKTGELFF TGTGCCAGCAGCTTCCCCGGGAAAACCGGGGAGCTGTTTTTT
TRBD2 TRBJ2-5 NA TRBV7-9 CASSFPAGLAETQYF TGTGCCAGCAGCTTTCCGGCTGGACTAGCGGAGACCCAGTACTTC
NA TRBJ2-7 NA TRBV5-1 CASSFRVSYEQYF TGCGCCAGCAGCTTCAGGGTTAGCTACGAGCAGTACTTC
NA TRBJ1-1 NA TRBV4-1 CASSQGREGMNTEAFF TGCGCCAGCAGCCAAGGCAGGGAGGGAATGAACACTGAAGCTTTCTTT
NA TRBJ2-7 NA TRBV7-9 CASSVVGASYEQYF TGTGCCAGCAGCGTCGTGGGCGCGTCCTACGAGCAGTACTTC
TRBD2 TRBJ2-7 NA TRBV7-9 CASSLPSGVPYEQYF TGTGCCAGCAGCTTACCTAGCGGGGTCCCCTACGAGCAGTACTTC
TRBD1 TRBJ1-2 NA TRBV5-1 CASSFKTWGTGDKEDGYTF TGCGCCAGCAGCTTCAAAACATGGGGGACAGGGGATAAGGAGGATGGCTACACCTTC
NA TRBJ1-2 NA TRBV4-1 CASSQTVNYGYTF TGCGCCAGCAGCCAAACCGTTAACTATGGCTACACCTTC
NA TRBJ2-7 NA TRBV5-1 CASSHSYEQYF TGCGCCAGCAGCCACTCTTACGAGCAGTACTTC
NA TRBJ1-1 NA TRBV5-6 CASTPVTGMNTEAFF TGTGCCAGCACCCCGGTAACAGGGATGAACACTGAAGCTTTCTTT
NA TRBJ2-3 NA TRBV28 CASLSSGGPRDTQYF TGTGCCAGTTTATCCTCTGGGGGCCCGCGCGATACGCAGTATTTT
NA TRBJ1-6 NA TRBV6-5 CASSYWEGFGNSPLHF TGTGCCAGCAGTTACTGGGAGGGCTTCGGAAATTCACCCCTCCACTTT